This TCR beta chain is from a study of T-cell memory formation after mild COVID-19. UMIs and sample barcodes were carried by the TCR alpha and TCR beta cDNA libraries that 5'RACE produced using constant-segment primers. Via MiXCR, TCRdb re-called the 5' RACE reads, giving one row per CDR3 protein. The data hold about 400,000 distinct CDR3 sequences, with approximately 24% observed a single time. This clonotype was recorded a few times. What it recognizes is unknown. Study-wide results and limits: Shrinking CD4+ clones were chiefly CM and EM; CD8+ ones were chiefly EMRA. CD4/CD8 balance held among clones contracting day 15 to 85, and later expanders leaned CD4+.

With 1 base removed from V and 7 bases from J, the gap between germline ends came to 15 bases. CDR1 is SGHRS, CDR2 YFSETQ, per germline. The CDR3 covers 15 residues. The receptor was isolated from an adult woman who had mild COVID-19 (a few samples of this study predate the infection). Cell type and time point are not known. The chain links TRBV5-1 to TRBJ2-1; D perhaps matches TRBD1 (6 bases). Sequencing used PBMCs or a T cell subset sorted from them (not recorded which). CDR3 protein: CASSLRGQGRNEQFF. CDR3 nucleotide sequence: TGCGCCAGCAGCTTGAGAGGCCAGGGGCGGAATGAGCAGTTCTTC.